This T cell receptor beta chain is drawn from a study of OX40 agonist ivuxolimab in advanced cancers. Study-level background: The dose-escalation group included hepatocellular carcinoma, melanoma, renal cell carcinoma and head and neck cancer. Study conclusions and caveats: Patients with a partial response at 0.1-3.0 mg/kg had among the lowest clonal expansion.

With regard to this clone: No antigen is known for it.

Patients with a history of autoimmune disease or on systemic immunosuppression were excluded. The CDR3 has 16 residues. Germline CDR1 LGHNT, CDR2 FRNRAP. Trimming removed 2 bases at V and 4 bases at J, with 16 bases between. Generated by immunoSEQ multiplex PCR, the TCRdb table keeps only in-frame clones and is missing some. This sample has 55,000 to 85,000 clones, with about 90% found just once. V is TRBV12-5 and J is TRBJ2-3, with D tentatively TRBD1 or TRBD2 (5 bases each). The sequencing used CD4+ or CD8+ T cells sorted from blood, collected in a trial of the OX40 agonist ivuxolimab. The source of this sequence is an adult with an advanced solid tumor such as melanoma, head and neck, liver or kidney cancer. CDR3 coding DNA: TGTGCTAGTGGTTTGAGGCCGGGACCCAGTCCAGATACGCAGTATTTT. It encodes CASGLRPGPSPDTQYF.